What follows are 21 T cell receptor beta chains derived from one specimen sequenced in a study of cytomegalovirus exposure and HLA in healthy donors. The PCR contained 60 Vbeta and 13 Jbeta primers. Profiled with immunoSEQ multiplex PCR; TCRdb holds only in-frame clones, not every one. Here the sample spans about 140,000 clones, 60% to 80% being singletons. The sample consisted of PBMCs. The source of these receptors is a man between 50 and 59 years old in good health and CMV-seropositive.

V is TRBV13 and J is TRBJ2-5; 9 nucleotides line up with TRBD1. The assigned J gene may be wrong: the sequence end matches TRBJ2-7 better. This CDR3 has 16 amino acids. The germline CDR1 and CDR2 sequences are PRHDT and FYEKMQ (reference sequence). CDR3 DNA: TGTGCCAGCAGCGAACGACAGGGGGAATTCGCTTACGAGCAGTACTTC. This gives the protein CASSERQGEFAYEQYF.

There are a few counts of this clone. The chain carries TRBV29-1 and TRBJ2-2, with 11 bases fitting TRBD2. From germline, CDR1 is SQVTM and CDR2 ANQGSEA. The CDR3 runs to 15 residues. V lost 6 bases to trimming and J lost 7 bases; unmatched junction nucleotides: 10. CDR3 region: CSVAPLAGGGGELFF. DNA of the CDR3: TGCAGCGTGGCCCCCCTAGCGGGGGGAGGCGGGGAGCTGTTTTTT.

Comment on this clone: A junction end diverges from the germline sequence, so it may reflect a read error. This chain links TRBV2 with TRBJ1-1; 12 nucleotides line up with TRBD1. Looked up from germline, CDR1 is SNHLY and CDR2 is FYNNEI. The CDR3 is 14 residues long. CDR3 amino acids: CARRRDRGQSEAFF. The CDR3 DNA reads as TGTGCCCGCAGAAGGGACAGGGGGCAATCTGAAGCTTTCTTT.

This clone has only one observation. The V gene is TRBV4-2, the J gene TRBJ2-1; TRBD2 matches at 13 bases. V lost 3 bases and J lost 4; bases outside the gene matches: 3. Germline assignment: CDR1 LGHNA and CDR2 YNFKEQ. The CDR3 is 16 amino acids. The CDR3 protein is CASSQGTSGIYNEQFF. The CDR3 nucleotides are TGTGCCAGCAGCCAGGGGACTAGCGGGATTTACAATGAGCAGTTCTTC.

This clone was counted only a few times. This same CDR3 is encoded by further DNA sequences in the sample. CDR3 nucleotides: TGTGCCAGTAGTAGGGGCCTGGCAGATACGCAGTATTTT. Amino acid sequence: CASSRGLADTQYF. The V and J genes are TRBV19 and TRBJ2-3, with a possible D match to TRBD1 (5 bases). Trimming stripped 4 bases from V and 4 bases from J, with 9 bases between. Germline V lookup: CDR1 LNHDA, CDR2 SQIVND (reference sequence). The CDR3 spans 13 residues. Full variable domain (rest looked up from reference TRBV19 and TRBJ2-3): DGGITQSPKYLFRKEGQNVTLSCEQNLNHDAMYWYRQDPGQGLRLIYYSQIVNDFQKGDIAEGYSVSREKKESFPLTVTSAQKNPTAFYLCASSRGLADTQYFGPGTRLTVL.

The rearrangement joins TRBV19 to TRBJ2-1; 9 bases map to TRBD1. With V trimmed by 6 bases and J by 0 bases, 3 bases remained unmatched. The CDR3 contains 15 residues. Germline loops: CDR1 LNHDA, CDR2 SQIVND (reference sequence). The CDR3 coding sequence is TGTGCCAGTAGCCCGGACAGGGGCTCCTACAATGAGCAGTTCTTC. Translation gives CASSPDRGSYNEQFF.

This clone was seen at least ten times. The chain has TRBV4-1 and TRBJ1-1, with D possibly TRBD1 on 5 matching bases. V was trimmed by 4 bases and J by 2 bases, leaving 11 bases between them. CDR1 and CDR2 (germline): MGHRA, YSYEKL. The CDR3 is 14 residues long. CDR3 sequence (DNA): TGCGCCAGCAGCCGGGACGGGGGAAACACTGAAGCTTTCTTT. Translation gives CASSRDGGNTEAFF.

The chain joins TRBV6-5 to TRBJ2-1; 10 bases line up with TRBD2. CDR3 length equals 16 residues. Germline-derived CDR1 and CDR2 are MNHEY and SVGAGI. Unmatched junction bases numbered 8, after V lost 4 bases and J lost 5 bases. The CDR3 nucleotides are TGTGCCAGCAGTTCCTCCGGACTAGCGGACCACAATGAGCAGTTCTTC. Residues: CASSSSGLADHNEQFF.

The gene calls are TRBV6-5 and TRBJ1-1; TRBD1 matches 7 bases. The V gene end was trimmed by 1 base and the J gene end by 0 bases; junction bases not matched to a gene: 2. This CDR3 is built from 15 residues. Looked up from germline, CDR1 is MNHEY and CDR2 is SVGAGI. CDR3 sequence (DNA): TGTGCCAGCAGTTACTGGACAGGCTTGAACACTGAAGCTTTCTTT. This gives the protein CASSYWTGLNTEAFF.

Written as DNA, the CDR3 is TGTGCCAGCAGCTGGGGGGGCGAGACCCAGTACTTC. Its protein is CASSWGGETQYF. The V and J genes are TRBV7-9 and TRBJ2-5; weak D call: TRBD2 (7 bases). This CDR3 contains 12 residues. Germline CDR1 reads SEHNR; CDR2 reads FQNEAQ (reference sequence). Trimming stripped 4 bases from V and 5 bases from J, with 8 bases between.

V is TRBV27 and J is TRBJ2-1, with 10 bases fitting TRBD2. V was pared by 5 bases and J by 6 bases, with 4 bases of the junction left unmatched. The CDR3 contains 14 residues. Germline V gene sequence: CDR1 MNHEY, CDR2 SMNVEV (reference sequence). The CDR3: CASSGLAAPNEQFF. CDR3 DNA: TGTGCCAGCAGTGGACTAGCGGCGCCCAATGAGCAGTTCTTC.

Comment on this clone: The junction departs from the called germline gene at one end, perhaps through a read error. The rearrangement links TRBV29-1 to TRBJ2-3, with D perhaps TRBD2 (6 bases). Per the germline V gene, CDR1 is SQVTM and CDR2 is ANQGSEA. CDR3 size: 15 residues. The CDR3 loop is CSVVPAGGPGDTRYF. CDR3 coding DNA: TGCAGCGTTGTTCCGGCAGGTGGGCCGGGAGATACGCGGTATTTT.

The CDR3 DNA sequence: TGTGCCAGCAGCTTATGGTCTAGCGGGGATAATGAGCAGTTCTTC. Protein: CASSLWSSGDNEQFF. J is TRBJ2-1 and V is TRBV11-2; 9 nucleotides match TRBD2. Germline CDR1 reads SGHAT; CDR2 reads FQNNGV. With 2 bases clipped from V and 7 bases from J, the junction kept 6 bases outside the gene matches. The CDR3 is 15 amino acids.

Only a few counts were recorded for this clone. This chain's CDR3 is CASSGTVNTGELFF. CDR3 coding DNA: TGCGCCAGCAGTGGGACAGTAAACACCGGGGAGCTGTTTTTT. This chain uses TRBV5-1 with TRBJ2-2; TRBD1 matches at 7 bases. The length of the CDR3 is 14 residues. V gave up 5 bases and J gave up 2 bases; unmatched junction bases: 3. The germline V gene encodes CDR1 SGHRS and CDR2 YFSETQ.

CDR3 in DNA: TGTGCCAGCTCACCGGGCAGGGCCGAAACTGAAGCTTTCTTT. It encodes CASSPGRAETEAFF. The V gene is TRBV18, the J gene TRBJ1-1; possible D gene TRBD1, 5 bases. The CDR3 has 14 amino acids. The V gene lost 3 bases and the J gene lost 5 bases, with 13 bases spanning the gap. CDR1 and CDR2 from the germline V gene are KGHSH and LQKENI.

This clone was observed once. The chain links TRBV6-5 to TRBJ1-4, with TRBD1 matching over 7 bases. The CDR3 has 15 residues. V dropped 5 bases and J dropped 7; count of bases not matched to a gene: 10. Germline loops: CDR1 MNHEY, CDR2 SVGAGI. CDR3 residues: CASSRTGVDGEKLFF. The CDR3 nucleotides are TGTGCCAGCAGTCGCACAGGGGTGGATGGTGAAAAACTGTTTTTT.

The J gene is TRBJ2-1, the V gene TRBV5-1, with 10 bases matching TRBD2. Germline CDR1 SGHRS, CDR2 YFSETQ. The junction had 7 bases not matched to a gene; V was cut back by 7 bases and J by 3 bases. The CDR3 spans 15 residues. The CDR3 reads CASSLASGGYNEQFF. The CDR3 DNA is TGCGCCAGCTCCCTGGCTAGCGGGGGCTACAATGAGCAGTTCTTC.

J is TRBJ1-1 and V is TRBV19; 9 bases agree with TRBD1. V dropped 6 bases and J dropped 3; count of bases not matched to a gene: 5. From germline, CDR1 is LNHDA and CDR2 SQIVND (reference sequence). The CDR3 has 14 amino acids. The CDR3 DNA is TGTGCCAGTAGCAGACGGACAGGGGACACTGAAGCTTTCTTT. Amino acids: CASSRRTGDTEAFF.

This rearrangement joins TRBV10-2 to TRBJ2-5, with TRBD2 matching 8 bases. The CDR3 contains 14 residues. V lost 5 bases to trimming and J lost 1 base; unmatched junction nucleotides: 3. Germline lookup yields CDR1 WSHSY and CDR2 SAAADI. Written as DNA, the CDR3 is TGCGCCAGCAGTATTAGCGGGGTCCAAGAGACCCAGTACTTC. Its protein is CASSISGVQETQYF.

This chain links TRBV7-3 with TRBJ2-5; 7 bases match TRBD1. Germline V CDR1 and CDR2: SGHTA, FQGTGA. J gave up 4 bases and V 4 bases, and 3 bases lay outside the gene matches. This CDR3 contains 13 residues. CDR3 bases: TGTGCCAGCAGCTCGACAGGGCCAGAGACCCAGTACTTC. The encoded protein is CASSSTGPETQYF.

In this sample, this clone turned up many times. The chain combines TRBV7-9 with TRBJ2-3, with TRBD2 matching 9 bases. This CDR3 region has 15 residues. With 1 base clipped from V and 1 base from J, the junction kept 0 bases outside the gene matches. Germline lookup yields CDR1 SEHNR and CDR2 FQNEAQ (reference sequence). CDR3 sequence: CASSLGTSGTDTQYF. CDR3 coding DNA: TGTGCCAGCAGCTTAGGGACTAGCGGCACAGATACGCAGTATTTT. Variable domain in full (rest from reference TRBV7-9 and TRBJ2-3): DTGVSQNPRHKITKRGQNVTFRCDPISEHNRLYWYRQTLGQGPEFLTYFQNEAQLEKSRLLSDRFSAERPKGSFSTLEIQRTEQGDSAMYLCASSLGTSGTDTQYFGPGTRLTVL.